This T cell receptor beta chain was captured by sequencing in a study of cytomegalovirus exposure and HLA in healthy donors. With 4 bases removed from V and 1 base from J, the gap between germline ends came to 14 bases. Germline lookup yields CDR1 SGHDT and CDR2 YYEEEE. CDR3 size: 15 residues. Donors came from a validation cohort of 95 to 150 subjects, distinct from the first 666-subject cohort. Data came from immunoSEQ multiplex PCR; TCRdb stores just in-frame clones and leaves some out. The table includes more than 300,000 clones, roughly 85% detected once. Study findings and constraints: As confirmed in vitro, three CMV-associated chains were specific for CMV antigens.

In regard to this clone: Its antigen remains unknown.

This TCR was sampled from a woman under 30 in good health and CMV-seronegative. Sequences were obtained from PBMCs. V gene TRBV5-6 combines with J gene TRBJ1-1; D is perhaps TRBD1 (5 bases). CDR3: CASSPDPGGNTEAFF. The CDR3, as DNA: TGTGCCAGCAGCCCGGATCCGGGGGGGAACACTGAAGCTTTCTTT.